Listed below are T cell receptor beta chains from one sample, sequenced in a study of metastatic and nonmetastatic thyroid tumors. Using MiXCR, TCRdb re-called clones from the PCR reads. The sample includes some 32,000 clones, roughly a fifth of them seen just once. What was sequenced was blood. These receptor sequences come from a female donor with papillary thyroid cancer or a benign thyroid nodule (not recorded which). Some clones in this sample may be carry-over from other donors' samples. CDR3s include the opening cysteine and the closing phenylalanine or tryptophan. Each record gives: clone size, V gene, D gene, CDR3 length, J gene, CDR3 protein, CDR3 DNA. The D gene is left open where the match is weak. The size of a clone is reported for some rows only, either as once, few or many, or as a class for expanded clones.

>NA|TRBV5-1|TRBD1|15|TRBJ2-1
CASSPGQGAYNEQFF
TGCGCCAGCAGCCCGGGACAGGGGGCCTACAATGAGCAGTTCTTC
>many|TRBV6-2/TRBV6-3|TRBD2|16|TRBJ2-7
CASSYPFSGSSYEQYF
TGTGCCAGCAGTTACCCCTTTAGCGGGAGCTCCTACGAGCAGTACTTC
>few|TRBV6-1|TRBD2|14|TRBJ2-1
CASIREAGGYEQFF
TGTGCCAGCATCCGAGAAGCGGGGGGTTATGAGCAGTTCTTC
>NA|TRBV20-1|NA|16|TRBJ2-1
CSARDKGRGAYNEQFF
TGCAGTGCTAGAGATAAAGGCAGGGGCGCCTACAATGAGCAGTTCTTC
>many|TRBV7-9|TRBD1|15|TRBJ1-1
CASKSGTGPRTEAFF
TGTGCCAGCAAGTCCGGGACAGGGCCAAGAACTGAAGCTTTCTTT
>many|TRBV9|NA|15|TRBJ2-1
CASSVAWTWGNEQFF
TGTGCCAGCAGCGTAGCTTGGACCTGGGGAAATGAGCAGTTCTTC
>NA|TRBV11-2|NA|12|TRBJ2-1
CASSIQGGRQFF
TGTGCCAGCAGCATACAGGGCGGTAGGCAGTTCTTC
>NA|TRBV6-5|TRBD1|14|TRBJ1-1
CASSYRGLGTEAFF
TGTGCCAGCAGCTACAGGGGGCTGGGAACTGAAGCTTTCTTT
>NA|TRBV24-1|NA|14|TRBJ2-1
CATSDTSLSNEQFF
TGTGCCACCAGTGACACTAGTTTGTCCAATGAGCAGTTCTTC
>few|TRBV29-1|NA|14|TRBJ2-1
CSVEDCGGINEQFF
TGCAGCGTTGAAGATTGCGGTGGGATCAATGAGCAGTTCTTC
>many|TRBV4-2|TRBD1|16|TRBJ2-5
CASSLTDRGVKETQYF
TGTGCCAGCAGCCTAACGGACAGGGGAGTAAAAGAGACCCAGTACTTC
>many|TRBV18|NA|18|TRBJ2-1
CASSPNPGATSSYNEQFF
TGTGCCAGCTCACCCAATCCAGGGGCGACCAGCTCCTACAATGAGCAGTTCTTC
>NA|TRBV11-2|NA|13|TRBJ1-5
CASSLEPPGLQHF
TGTGCCAGCAGCTTAGAGCCTCCAGGACTCCAGCATTTT
>few|TRBV6-1|NA|15|TRBJ2-3
CASSASTGQVDTQYF
TGTGCCAGCAGCGCCTCCACGGGGCAAGTAGATACGCAGTATTTT
>many|TRBV5-1|NA|11|TRBJ2-7
CASRQGYEQYF
TGCGCGAGCAGGCAGGGGTACGAGCAGTACTTC
>NA|TRBV20-1|TRBD1|15|TRBJ1-2
CSAREGAGTGSGYTF
TGCAGTGCTAGAGAGGGGGCCGGGACAGGGAGCGGCTACACCTTC
>medium-sized|TRBV6-1|NA|14|TRBJ2-2
CASSEIRGIGELFF
TGTGCCAGCAGTGAAATAAGGGGGATCGGGGAGCTGTTTTTT
>NA|TRBV6-5|NA|16|TRBJ1-6
CASSYSPRVLNSPLHF
TGTGCCAGCAGTTACTCGCCCCGGGTGTTGAATTCACCCCTCCACTTT
>NA|TRBV28|TRBD1|17|TRBJ1-6
CASSLNDRGGFRSPLHF
TGTGCCAGCAGTTTAAATGACAGGGGAGGGTTTAGGTCACCCCTCCACTTT
>NA|TRBV6-4|NA|13|TRBJ2-3
CASSDGAIGTQYF
TGTGCCAGCAGTGACGGCGCTATCGGTACGCAGTATTTT
>many|TRBV27|TRBD1|18|TRBJ2-2
CASSFNIPGQGMAGELFF
TGTGCCAGCAGTTTTAATATCCCGGGACAGGGTATGGCCGGGGAGCTGTTTTTT
>few|TRBV6-1|NA|13|TRBJ2-7
CASRPLGTYEQYF
TGTGCCAGCAGACCCCTAGGGACCTACGAGCAGTACTTC
>many|TRBV28|NA|12|TRBJ1-3
CASTDRGNTIYF
TGTGCCAGCACCGACAGGGGAAACACCATATATTTT
>NA|TRBV7-9|NA|15|TRBJ2-2
CASSFFFGGTGELFF
TGTGCCAGCAGCTTCTTCTTCGGTGGCACCGGGGAGCTGTTTTTT
>few|TRBV12-3/TRBV12-4|NA|15|TRBJ2-1
CASSLGVSSYNEQFF
TGTGCCAGCAGTCTAGGGGTGAGCTCCTACAATGAGCAGTTCTTC
>many|TRBV27|NA|15|TRBJ2-3
CASSFGYRGTDTQYF
TGTGCCAGCAGTTTTGGGTACCGGGGCACAGATACGCAGTATTTT
>NA|TRBV4-2|NA|16|TRBJ1-5
CASSPKFGMNNQPQHF
TGTGCCAGCAGCCCAAAGTTCGGGATGAACAATCAGCCCCAGCATTTT
>medium-sized|TRBV5-1|TRBD2|16|TRBJ2-2
CASSLGTGGPTGELFF
TGCGCCAGCAGCTTGGGGACGGGGGGGCCGACCGGGGAGCTGTTTTTT
>once|TRBV2|NA|16|TRBJ2-2
CASSGPTGYDTGELFF
TGTGCCAGCAGTGGGCCCACAGGTTACGACACCGGGGAGCTGTTTTTT
>medium-sized|TRBV12-3/TRBV12-4|NA|14|TRBJ1-6
CASSYPGPSSPLHF
TGTGCCAGCAGTTATCCAGGACCCAGTTCACCCCTCCACTTT
>many|TRBV19|NA|16|TRBJ2-2
CASSIPGPVNTGELFF
TGTGCCAGTAGTATTCCCGGGCCGGTCAACACCGGGGAGCTGTTTTTT
>few|TRBV15|TRBD2|16|TRBJ2-1
CATSGPLAGANNEQFF
TGTGCCACCAGCGGACCACTAGCGGGAGCCAACAATGAGCAGTTCTTC
>NA|TRBV4-1|TRBD1|14|TRBJ2-7
CASSPWDRSYEQYF
TGCGCCAGCAGCCCCTGGGACAGATCCTACGAGCAGTACTTC
>many|TRBV28|NA|15|TRBJ2-2
CASTLGSRNTGELFF
TGTGCCAGTACCTTGGGGAGTAGGAACACCGGGGAGCTGTTTTTT
>many|TRBV28|NA|16|TRBJ2-3
CASSTNTGRAVDTQYF
TGTGCCAGCAGTACCAATACAGGGAGGGCGGTAGATACGCAGTATTTT
>many|TRBV10-3|NA|11|TRBJ2-3
CAGSKGDTQYF
TGTGCCGGCTCGAAAGGCGATACGCAGTATTTT